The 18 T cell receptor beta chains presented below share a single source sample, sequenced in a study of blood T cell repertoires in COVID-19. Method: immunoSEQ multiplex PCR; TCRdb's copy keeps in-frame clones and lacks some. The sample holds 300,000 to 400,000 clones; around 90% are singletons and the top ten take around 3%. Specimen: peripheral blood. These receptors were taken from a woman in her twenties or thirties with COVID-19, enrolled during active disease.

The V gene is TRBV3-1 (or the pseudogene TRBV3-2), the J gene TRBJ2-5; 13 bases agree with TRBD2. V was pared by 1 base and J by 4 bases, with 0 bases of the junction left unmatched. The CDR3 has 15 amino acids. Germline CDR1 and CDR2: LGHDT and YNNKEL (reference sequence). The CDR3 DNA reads TGTGCCAGCAGCCAAGGACTAGCGGGGGGAGAGACCCAGTACTTC. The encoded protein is CASSQGLAGGETQYF.

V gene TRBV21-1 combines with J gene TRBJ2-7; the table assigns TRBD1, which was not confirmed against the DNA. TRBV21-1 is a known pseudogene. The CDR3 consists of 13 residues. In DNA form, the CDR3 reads TGTGCCAGCAGCGTTAGGGGCACTGACGAGCAGTACTTC. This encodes CASSVRGTDEQYF.

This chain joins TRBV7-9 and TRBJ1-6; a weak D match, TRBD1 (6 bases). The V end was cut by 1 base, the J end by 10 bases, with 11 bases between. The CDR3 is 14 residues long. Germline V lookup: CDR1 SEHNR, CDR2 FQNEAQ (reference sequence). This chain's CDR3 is CASSLEGGHSPLHF. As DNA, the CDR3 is TGTGCCAGCAGCTTAGAGGGGGGGCACTCACCCCTCCACTTT.

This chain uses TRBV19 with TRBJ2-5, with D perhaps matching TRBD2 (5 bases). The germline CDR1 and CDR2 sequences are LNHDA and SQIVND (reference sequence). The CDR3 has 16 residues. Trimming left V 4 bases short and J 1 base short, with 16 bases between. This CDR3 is CASSTGVAPLQETQYF. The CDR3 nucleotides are TGTGCCAGTAGTACCGGGGTGGCACCTCTCCAAGAGACCCAGTACTTC.

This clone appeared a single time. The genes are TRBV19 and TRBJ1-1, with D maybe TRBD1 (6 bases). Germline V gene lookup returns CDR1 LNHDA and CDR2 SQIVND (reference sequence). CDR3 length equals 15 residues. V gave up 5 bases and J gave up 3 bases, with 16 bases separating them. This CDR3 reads CASSQVGGRDTEAFF. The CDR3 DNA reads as TGTGCCAGTAGTCAAGTGGGGGGGCGGGACACTGAAGCTTTCTTT.

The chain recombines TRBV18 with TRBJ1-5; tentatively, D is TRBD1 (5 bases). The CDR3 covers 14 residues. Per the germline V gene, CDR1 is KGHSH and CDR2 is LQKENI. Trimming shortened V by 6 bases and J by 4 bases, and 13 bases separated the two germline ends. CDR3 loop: CASSPRAGNQPQHF. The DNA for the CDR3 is TGTGCCAGCTCGCCAAGAGCAGGGAATCAGCCCCAGCATTTT.

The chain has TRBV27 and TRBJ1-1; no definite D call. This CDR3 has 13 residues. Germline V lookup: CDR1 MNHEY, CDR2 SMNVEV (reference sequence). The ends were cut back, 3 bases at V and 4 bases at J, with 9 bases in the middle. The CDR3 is CASSFNSRTEAFF. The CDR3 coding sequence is TGTGCCAGCAGTTTCAACAGCCGCACTGAAGCTTTCTTT.

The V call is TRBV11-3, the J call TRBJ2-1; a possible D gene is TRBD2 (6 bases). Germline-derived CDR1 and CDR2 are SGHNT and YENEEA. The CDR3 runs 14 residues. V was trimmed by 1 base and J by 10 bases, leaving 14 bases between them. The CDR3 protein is CASSLVAGSGEQFF. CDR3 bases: TGTGCCAGCAGCTTAGTGGCCGGGAGTGGGGAGCAGTTCTTC. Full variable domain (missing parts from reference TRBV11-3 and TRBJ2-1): EAGVVQSPRYKIIEKKQPVAFWCNPISGHNTLYWYLQNLGQGPELLIRYENEEAVDDSQLPKDRFSAERLKGVDSTLKIQPAELGDSAVYLCASSLVAGSGEQFFGPGTRLTVL.

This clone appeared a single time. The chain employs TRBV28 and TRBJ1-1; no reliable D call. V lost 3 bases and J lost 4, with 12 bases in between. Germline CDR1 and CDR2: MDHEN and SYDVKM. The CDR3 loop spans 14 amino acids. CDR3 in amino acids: CASSLESPTTEAFF. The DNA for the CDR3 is TGTGCCAGCAGTTTGGAGTCCCCGACCACTGAAGCTTTCTTT.

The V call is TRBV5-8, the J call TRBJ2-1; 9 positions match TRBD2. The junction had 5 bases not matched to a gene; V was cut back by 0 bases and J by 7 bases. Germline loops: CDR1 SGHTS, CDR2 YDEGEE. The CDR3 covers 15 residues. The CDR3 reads CASSLGVAGANEQFF. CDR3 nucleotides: TGTGCCAGCAGCTTGGGGGTAGCGGGAGCGAATGAGCAGTTCTTC.

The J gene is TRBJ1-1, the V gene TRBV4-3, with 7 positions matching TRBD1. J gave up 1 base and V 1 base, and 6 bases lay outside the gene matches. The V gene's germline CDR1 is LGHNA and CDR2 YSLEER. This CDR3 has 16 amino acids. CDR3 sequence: CASSQVPGQPNTEAFF. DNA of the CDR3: TGCGCCAGCAGCCAAGTTCCGGGACAGCCGAACACTGAAGCTTTCTTT.

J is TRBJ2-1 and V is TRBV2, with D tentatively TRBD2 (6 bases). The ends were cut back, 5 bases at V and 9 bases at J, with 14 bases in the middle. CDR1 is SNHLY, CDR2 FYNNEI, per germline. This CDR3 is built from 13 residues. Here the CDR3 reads CASSPQLALEQFF. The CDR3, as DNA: TGTGCCAGCAGTCCTCAACTAGCTCTTGAGCAGTTCTTC.

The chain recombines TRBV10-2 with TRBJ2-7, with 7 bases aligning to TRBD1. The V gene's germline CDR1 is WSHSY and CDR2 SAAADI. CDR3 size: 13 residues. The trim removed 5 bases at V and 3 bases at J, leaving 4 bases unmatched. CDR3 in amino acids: CASSRGTVYEQYF. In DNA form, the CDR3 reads TGCGCCAGCAGTAGGGGGACAGTCTACGAGCAGTACTTC.

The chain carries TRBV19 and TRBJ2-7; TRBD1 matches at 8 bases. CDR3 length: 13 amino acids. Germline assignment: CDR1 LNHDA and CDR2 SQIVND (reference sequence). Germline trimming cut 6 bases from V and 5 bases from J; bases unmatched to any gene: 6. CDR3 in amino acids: CASSQTGEDEQYV. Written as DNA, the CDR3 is TGTGCCAGTAGCCAGACAGGGGAGGACGAGCAGTACGTC.

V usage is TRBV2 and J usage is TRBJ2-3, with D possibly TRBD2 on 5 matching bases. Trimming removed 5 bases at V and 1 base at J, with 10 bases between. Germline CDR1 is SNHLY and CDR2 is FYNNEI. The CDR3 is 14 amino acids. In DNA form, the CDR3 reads TGTGCCAGCAGTTCTGGACTGCGCACAGATACGCAGTATTTT. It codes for CASSSGLRTDTQYF.

The CDR3 spells CASSLVGSYLTGELFF. CDR3 sequence (DNA): TGTGCCAGCAGCTTAGTTGGTAGCTACCTCACCGGGGAGCTGTTTTTT. V usage is TRBV11-3 and J usage is TRBJ2-2; D is undetermined. CDR3 length: 16 amino acids. Germline values: CDR1 SGHNT, CDR2 YENEEA. V was cut by 1 base and J by 4 bases, with 13 bases left in between.

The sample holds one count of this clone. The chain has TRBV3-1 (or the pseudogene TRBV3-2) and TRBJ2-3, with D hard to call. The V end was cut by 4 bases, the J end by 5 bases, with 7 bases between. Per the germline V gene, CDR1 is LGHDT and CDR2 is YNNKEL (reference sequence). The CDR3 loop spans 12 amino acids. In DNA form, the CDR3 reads TGTGCCAGCAGCCGAGGCAAAGATACGCAGTATTTT. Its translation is CASSRGKDTQYF.

The CDR3 nucleotides read TGCAGCGTTGCGACAGGGGTTACAGAGACCCAGTACTTC. Translation: CSVATGVTETQYF. This rearrangement joins TRBV29-1 to TRBJ2-5, with 8 bases that match TRBD1. V lost 4 bases and J lost 4; bases outside the gene matches: 5. This CDR3 is 13 amino acids long. Germline-derived CDR1 and CDR2 are SQVTM and ANQGSEA.